The 19 T cell receptor beta chains presented below share a single source sample, sequenced in a study of blood T cell repertoires in COVID-19. Assay used: immunoSEQ multiplex PCR; TCRdb lists only in-frame clones, some missing. The table has a few hundred thousand clones, around 87% seen once. Sequenced: peripheral blood. These receptors originate from a woman between 25 and 40 years old with COVID-19, enrolled during active disease.

V and J are TRBV4-1 and TRBJ1-1; D remains ambiguous. This CDR3 is built from 13 residues. Trimming removed 1 base at V and 4 bases at J, with 7 bases between. Per germline, CDR1 MGHRA and CDR2 YSYEKL. CDR3 sequence (DNA): TGCGCCAGCAGCCAAGTCACGGGCACTGAAGCTTTCTTT. Its protein is CASSQVTGTEAFF.

The J gene is TRBJ2-2, the V gene TRBV6-2 or TRBV6-3; TRBD1 matches 9 bases. V was pared by 3 bases and J by 5 bases, with 7 bases of the junction left unmatched. CDR1 is MNHEY and CDR2 is SVGEGT in the germline V gene. The CDR3 totals 16 residues. The CDR3 is CASSYAYRGRTGELFF. CDR3 in DNA: TGTGCCAGCAGTTATGCATACAGGGGGCGGACCGGGGAGCTGTTTTTT.

The chain has TRBV3-1 (or the pseudogene TRBV3-2) and TRBJ2-5, with TRBD2 matching 12 bases. V shed 4 bases, J shed 5 bases, and the junction held 8 bases outside the gene matches. The germline V gene encodes CDR1 LGHDT and CDR2 YNNKEL (reference sequence). The CDR3 has 16 amino acids. The CDR3 sequence is CASSLLAGGPGETQYF. Written as DNA, the CDR3 is TGTGCCAGCAGCCTCCTAGCGGGAGGGCCGGGGGAGACCCAGTACTTC.

The V call is TRBV27, the J call TRBJ2-3, with 12 bases identical to TRBD2. Unmatched junction bases numbered 6, after V lost 2 bases and J lost 6 bases. The germline V gene encodes CDR1 MNHEY and CDR2 SMNVEV (reference sequence). The CDR3 covers 16 residues. This CDR3 reads CASSLGLAGGADTQYF. CDR3 sequence (DNA): TGTGCCAGCAGTTTAGGGCTAGCGGGAGGGGCCGATACGCAGTATTTT.

The rearrangement joins TRBV13 to TRBJ2-7; 7 positions agree with TRBD2. CDR1 and CDR2 from the germline V gene are PRHDT and FYEKMQ (reference sequence). V was pared by 4 bases and J by 6 bases, with 3 bases of the junction left unmatched. The CDR3 is 12 amino acids. CDR3 nucleotides: TGTGCCAGCAGCTCAATAGCGGGCGAGCAGTACTTC. Amino acid sequence: CASSSIAGEQYF.

As for this clone: One junction end disagrees with the germline gene, perhaps due to a read error. V gene TRBV5-1 combines with J gene TRBJ2-5; 7 positions agree with TRBD2. This CDR3 has 14 amino acids. CDR1 is SGHRS, CDR2 YFSETQ, per germline. CDR3 sequence (DNA): TGCGCCAGCAGGTTGGACTGGGGGGGAGAGACCCAGTACTTC. It is translated as CASRLDWGGETQYF. The full variable domain, in which reference TRBV5-1 and TRBJ2-5 provide the parts outside the CDR3, is KAGVTQTPRYLIKTRGQQVTLSCSPISGHRSVSWYQQTPGQGLQFLFEYFSETQRNKGNFPGRFSGRQFSNSRSEMNVSTLELGDSALYLCASRLDWGGETQYFGPGTRLLVL.

The chain couples TRBV30 to TRBJ2-1; 8 nucleotides align to TRBD2. The germline V gene has CDR1 GTSNPN and CDR2 SVGIG (reference sequence). Unmatched junction bases numbered 4, after V lost 3 bases and J lost 6 bases. This CDR3 comprises 13 residues. CDR3 amino acids: CAWSTGGGNEQFF. The CDR3 DNA reads TGTGCCTGGAGCACCGGGGGGGGCAATGAGCAGTTCTTC.

The chain combines TRBV30 with TRBJ2-5; maybe TRBD2 (6 bases). The CDR3 is 16 residues long. Germline values: CDR1 GTSNPN, CDR2 SVGIG (reference sequence). V lost 1 base to trimming and J lost 5 bases, with 20 bases between them. CDR3 region: CAWSARRSGSRETQYF. The DNA of the CDR3 is TGTGCCTGGAGTGCCCGACGTAGCGGTTCTAGGGAGACCCAGTACTTC.

This chain connects TRBV4-1 to TRBJ2-1; no clear D. The CDR3 length is 14 residues. Germline CDR1 reads MGHRA; CDR2 reads YSYEKL. V lost 1 base, J lost 6 bases, and 10 bases lay in between. CDR3 bases: TGCGCCAGCAGCCAAGGACTCTTGGGCAATGAGCAGTTCTTC. As protein: CASSQGLLGNEQFF.

The chain couples TRBV11-3 to TRBJ1-6; D is unresolved. The germline V gene has CDR1 SGHNT and CDR2 YENEEA. V dropped 2 bases and J dropped 5 bases, with 10 bases sitting between them. The CDR3 loop spans 15 amino acids. DNA for the CDR3: TGTGCCAGCAGCTTACCGGCAGGCAATAATTCACCCCTCCACTTT. Encoded protein: CASSLPAGNNSPLHF.

V gene TRBV7-9 combines with J gene TRBJ1-1; no clear D. V lost 0 bases and J 8 bases, leaving 4 bases between the germline ends. CDR3 length equals 11 residues. Germline V gene sequence: CDR1 SEHNR, CDR2 FQNEAQ (reference sequence). CDR3 amino acids: CASSLAQEAFF. In DNA form, the CDR3 reads TGTGCCAGCAGCTTAGCACAGGAAGCTTTCTTT.

The chain recombines TRBV10-3 with TRBJ1-2; the D gene is possibly TRBD1 (5 bases). Trimming removed 0 bases from V and 2 bases from J, with 7 bases in between. Germline V gene lookup returns CDR1 ENHRY and CDR2 SYGVKD. CDR3 length equals 14 residues. CDR3 residues: CAISESQVNYGYTF. CDR3 sequence (DNA): TGTGCCATCAGTGAGTCACAGGTAAACTATGGCTACACCTTC.

J is TRBJ2-7 and V is TRBV3-1 (or the pseudogene TRBV3-2); no clear D. Trimming removed 5 bases at V and 4 bases at J, with 18 bases between. The CDR3 has 15 amino acids. Germline CDR1 is LGHDT and CDR2 is YNNKEL (reference sequence). The CDR3 sequence is CASSATLKLAYEQYF. CDR3 bases: TGTGCCAGCAGCGCGACTCTAAAGCTCGCTTACGAGCAGTACTTC.

This sequence joins TRBV5-4 and TRBJ2-5; TRBD1 might be the D (6 bases). The V end was cut by 2 bases, the J end by 5 bases, with 13 bases between. Germline values: CDR1 SGHNT, CDR2 YYREEE (reference sequence). CDR3 size: 14 residues. In nucleotides, the CDR3 is TGTGCCAGCAGCTTACAGGGCGTGGGGGAGACCCAGTACTTC. Translating gives CASSLQGVGETQYF.

The chain couples TRBV9 to TRBJ2-2; weak D call: TRBD1 (5 bases). This CDR3 is 17 amino acids long. The V end was cut by 4 bases, the J end by 5 bases, with 21 bases between. Germline-derived CDR1 and CDR2 are SGDLS and YYNGEE. The CDR3 DNA follows: TGTGCCAGCAGCCACAATGTTGGACAACCTCGGACCGGGGAGCTGTTTTTT. It translates to CASSHNVGQPRTGELFF.

The genes are TRBV5-1 and TRBJ2-1, with a possible D match to TRBD2 (6 bases). The germline V gene encodes CDR1 SGHRS and CDR2 YFSETQ. V gave up 8 bases and J gave up 9 bases, with 21 bases separating them. CDR3 length: 14 amino acids. The CDR3 sequence: CASTGTLAPPEQFF. The CDR3 DNA sequence: TGCGCCAGTACCGGGACTCTTGCTCCCCCTGAGCAGTTCTTC.

The rearrangement uses TRBV3-1 (or the pseudogene TRBV3-2) and TRBJ2-1, with 9 bases fitting TRBD1. Germline trimming cut 3 bases from V and 6 bases from J; bases unmatched to any gene: 6. The CDR3 contains 15 residues. CDR1 is LGHDT, CDR2 YNNKEL, per germline (reference sequence). DNA for the CDR3: TGTGCCAGCAGCCATGCCGGGACAGGGATCAATGAGCAGTTCTTC. Translation: CASSHAGTGINEQFF.

The V and J genes are TRBV24-1 and TRBJ1-4; D is ambiguous. The CDR3 length is 14 residues. V lost 3 bases to trimming and J lost 8 bases, with 12 bases between them. Germline values: CDR1 KGHDR, CDR2 SFDVKD. The CDR3 region has the DNA TGTGCCACCAGTGATCCCGGGGTCGGGGAAAAACTGTTTTTT. This gives the protein CATSDPGVGEKLFF.

The rearrangement joins TRBV7-6 to TRBJ1-4, with a weak D call TRBD1 (6 bases). Trimming pared 1 base from V and 6 bases from J, leaving 12 bases between. This CDR3 region has 15 residues. CDR1 is SGHVS and CDR2 is FNYEAQ in the germline V gene. CDR3 residues: CASSLGPRGDEKLFF. CDR3 DNA sequence: TGTGCCAGCAGCTTAGGCCCCAGGGGTGATGAAAAACTGTTTTTT.